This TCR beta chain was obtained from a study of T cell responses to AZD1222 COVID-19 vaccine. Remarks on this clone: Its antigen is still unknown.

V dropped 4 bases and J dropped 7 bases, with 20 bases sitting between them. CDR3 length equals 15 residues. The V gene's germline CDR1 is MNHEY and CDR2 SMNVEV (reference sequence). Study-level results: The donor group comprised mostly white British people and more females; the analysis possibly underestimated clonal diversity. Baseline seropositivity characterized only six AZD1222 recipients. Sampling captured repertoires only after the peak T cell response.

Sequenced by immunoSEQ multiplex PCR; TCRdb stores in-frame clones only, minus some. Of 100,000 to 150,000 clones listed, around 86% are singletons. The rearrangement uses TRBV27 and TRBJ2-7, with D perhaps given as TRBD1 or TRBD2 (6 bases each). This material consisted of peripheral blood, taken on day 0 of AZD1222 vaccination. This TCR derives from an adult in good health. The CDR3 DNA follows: TGTGCCAGCAGTTGGAGGCGGGACAAAGCTAGAGAGCAGTACTTC. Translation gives CASSWRRDKAREQYF.